A single sample is the source of the 26 T cell receptor beta chains below, sequenced in a study of blood T cells in healthy people across ages. Then a second PCR, running roughly 7 to 11 cycles, was carried out with a sample-barcoded 5' primer and a J-beta primer mix. TCRdb re-derived calls from the 5' RACE reads in MiXCR, one entry per CDR3 protein. The table records around 1.7 million distinct CDR3 sequences, approximately 28% of them present only once. Sequencing was carried out using blood. These receptors all stem from a woman aged 30 to 39 in good health.

Concerning this clonotype: A much larger clone differs by one base, so this may be a read error. This rearrangement joins TRBV3-1 to TRBJ2-7, with unresolved D. Germline V gene sequence: CDR1 LGHDT, CDR2 YNNKEL (reference sequence). V lost 0 bases and J 9 bases, leaving 12 bases between the germline ends. The CDR3 runs to 13 residues. CDR3 nucleotides: TGTGCCAGCAGCCAAGAAGGTCGGGTTGGGCAGTACTTC. It codes for CASSQEGRVGQYF.

On this clonotype itself: A read error may explain this, as a much larger clone is one base away. The chain is built from TRBV5-1 and TRBJ2-3; no reliable D call. The germline CDR1 and CDR2 sequences are SGHRS and YFSETQ. The CDR3 is 14 amino acids. CDR3 in DNA: TGCGCCAGCAGCTTGGGCGAGCTCACAGATACGCGGTATTTT. This codes for CASSLGELTDTRYF.

This clonotype was observed at least ten times. CDR3 sequence reads: CASSQDLRRRQYF. CDR3 DNA sequence: TGTGCCAGCAGCCAAGATCTCAGGCGAAGGCAGTACTTC. The V gene is TRBV14, the J gene TRBJ2-7; D is unresolved. CDR3 size: 13 residues. V was clipped by 0 bases and J by 9 bases, with 12 bases between them. Germline CDR1 reads SGHDN; CDR2 reads FVKESK.

The chain joins TRBV2 to TRBJ2-3; D is unresolved. CDR3 length: 14 amino acids. Germline V gene lookup returns CDR1 SNHLY and CDR2 FYNNEI. V was trimmed by 8 bases and J by 3 bases, leaving 15 bases between them. CDR3 sequence (DNA): TGTGCCAGCCGTACGGAACAATTTACAGATACGCAGTATTTT. Protein sequence: CASRTEQFTDTQYF.

This clonotype has a handful of counts. The V call is TRBV12-3 or TRBV12-4, the J call TRBJ2-3, with TRBD2 matching over 8 bases. The CDR3 extends over 13 amino acids. V dropped 6 bases and J dropped 10; count of bases not matched to a gene: 9. The CDR3 nucleotides read TGTGCCAGCAGCGGCGGACTAGCCCTACCGCAGTATTTT. This codes for CASSGGLALPQYF.

This clonotype has a handful of counts. The J gene is TRBJ2-3, the V gene TRBV12-3 or TRBV12-4; D is ambiguous. The V end was cut by 8 bases, the J end by 5 bases, with 8 bases between. There are 11 residues in the CDR3. The CDR3, as DNA: TGTGCCAGCCTAATCCTAGATACGCAGTATTTT. Translation gives CASLILDTQYF.

This clonotype was seen more than once but under ten times. V usage is TRBV28 and J usage is TRBJ2-7; 10 nucleotides match TRBD2. With V trimmed by 6 bases and J by 0 bases, 5 bases remained unmatched. This CDR3 is 15 amino acids long. Germline-derived CDR1 and CDR2 are MDHEN and SYDVKM. The CDR3 bases are TGTGCCAGCAGACCTCGGACTAGCGGCTCCTACGAGCAGTACTTC. Translated: CASRPRTSGSYEQYF.

This clonotype was picked up a small number of times. Germline is not matched at one junction end, which may reflect a read error. The V call is TRBV5-5, the J call TRBJ2-2; D remains ambiguous. The CDR3 length is 17 residues. Germline-derived CDR1 and CDR2 are SGHKS and YYEKEE (reference sequence). This CDR3 reads CASSLVGTHANTGELFF. CDR3 in DNA: TGTGCCAGTAGCTTGGTAGGCACCCACGCGAACACCGGGGAGCTGTTTTTT.

In its sample, this clonotype was seen a few times. The chain carries TRBV29-1 and TRBJ2-1; 7 bases are shared with TRBD1. The J segment lost 8 bases and the V segment lost 6 bases, leaving 4 bases of the junction unmatched. The CDR3 has 11 amino acids. Germline loops: CDR1 SQVTM, CDR2 ANQGSEA. CDR3 bases: TGCAGCGTGGACAGGATCGATGAGCAGTTCTTC. It encodes CSVDRIDEQFF.

In this sample, this clonotype turned up a few times. This sequence joins TRBV7-9 and TRBJ2-1, with D perhaps matching TRBD2 (6 bases). The CDR3 extends over 15 amino acids. Trimming cost V 4 bases and J 8 bases, with 18 bases left between them. CDR1 is SEHNR, CDR2 FQNEAQ, per germline (reference sequence). DNA of the CDR3: TGTGCCAGCAGCTCCCCGGAGGGCCAGGTTGATGAGCAGTTCTTC. It encodes CASSSPEGQVDEQFF. The full variable domain, completed using reference TRBV7-9 and TRBJ2-1, is DTGVSQNPRHKITKRGQNVTFRCDPISEHNRLYWYRQTLGQGPEFLTYFQNEAQLEKSRLLSDRFSAERPKGSFSTLEIQRTEQGDSAMYLCASSSPEGQVDEQFFGPGTRLTVL.

There are a few counts of this clonotype. The chain recombines TRBV12-3 or TRBV12-4 with TRBJ2-5; 7 positions match TRBD1. CDR3 size: 13 residues. Trimming took 5 bases from V and 3 from J; bases not matched to a gene: 3. The CDR3: CASSNDREETQYF. DNA for the CDR3: TGTGCCAGCAGTAACGACAGGGAAGAGACCCAGTACTTC.

The rearrangement links TRBV20-1 to TRBJ1-5, with D tentatively TRBD1 (6 bases). The germline V gene has CDR1 DFQATT and CDR2 SNEGSKA (reference sequence). V lost 5 bases and J lost 5, with 25 bases in between. This CDR3 comprises 17 residues. The CDR3 sequence: CSASRPFTGSWDQPQHF. DNA of the CDR3: TGCAGTGCTTCTCGACCTTTCACAGGGAGTTGGGATCAGCCCCAGCATTTT.

This clonotype has only a few counts. This chain uses TRBV5-6 with TRBJ1-2; D is possibly TRBD1 (5 bases). V lost 5 bases, J lost 10 bases, and 18 bases lay in between. Germline CDR1 is SGHDT and CDR2 is YYEEEE. The CDR3 length is 13 residues. The CDR3 nucleotides are TGTGCCAGCAGTTTTGACAGTCTGGATGACTACACCTTC. Amino acid sequence: CASSFDSLDDYTF.

The table lists this clonotype with many counts. The chain is built from TRBV7-3 and TRBJ2-3, with TRBD2 matching 7 bases. The CDR3 contains 19 residues. The junction had 15 bases not matched to a gene; V was cut back by 0 bases and J by 3 bases. Per the germline V gene, CDR1 is SGHTA and CDR2 is FQGTGA. The CDR3 loop reads CASSLTGRTSAPMTDTQYF. Here the CDR3 DNA reads TGTGCCAGCAGCTTAACGGGGAGAACTAGCGCCCCAATGACAGATACGCAGTATTTT.

The chain links TRBV15 to TRBJ1-5, with TRBD1 as a possible D gene (6 bases). The germline V gene encodes CDR1 LNHNV and CDR2 YYDKDF (reference sequence). The CDR3 contains 15 residues. The V gene lost 2 bases and the J gene lost 7 bases, with 15 bases spanning the gap. CDR3 nucleotides: TGTGCCACCAGCAGATCGGACAGATTGGACCAGCCCCAGCATTTT. As protein: CATSRSDRLDQPQHF.

To note about this clonotype: One base away lies a much larger clone, so this may be a sequencing read error. The CDR3 loop is CANSYRDDVGIQYF. CDR3 sequence (DNA): TGTGCCAACAGTTACCGCGACGACGTGGGCATTCAGTACTTC. This chain joins TRBV6-5 and TRBJ2-4; D ambiguous. Germline assignment: CDR1 MNHEY and CDR2 SVGAGI. The CDR3 runs 14 residues.

The chain links TRBV12-3 or TRBV12-4 to TRBJ2-5; D perhaps matches TRBD2 (5 bases). The V gene lost 7 bases and the J gene lost 5 bases, with 14 bases spanning the gap. The CDR3 is made up of 13 amino acids. CDR3 protein: CASTPGSWETQYF. The CDR3 nucleotides are TGTGCCAGCACCCCGGGGTCGTGGGAGACCCAGTACTTC.

This clonotype was seen once. This chain joins TRBV9 and TRBJ2-7; D ambiguous. There are 15 residues in the CDR3. Per germline, CDR1 SGDLS and CDR2 YYNGEE. Trimming pared 3 bases from V and 9 bases from J, leaving 22 bases between. This CDR3 is CASSDLVLSTDTQYF. DNA for the CDR3: TGTGCCAGCAGCGACCTGGTGCTGAGCACAGATACGCAGTACTTC.

About this clonotype itself: Germline and junction disagree at one end, which may indicate a read error. The chain employs TRBV14 and TRBJ2-5, with D hard to call. Germline assignment: CDR1 SGHDN and CDR2 FVKESK. There are 14 residues in the CDR3. CDR3 sequence: CASSHLVYQETRYF. CDR3 nucleotides: TGTGCCAGCAGCCATTTGGTGTACCAAGAGACCCGGTACTTC.

This clonotype was seen ten or more times. The chain is built from TRBV20-1 and TRBJ2-7; 11 bases line up with TRBD2. The CDR3 is 15 residues long. The germline CDR1 and CDR2 sequences are DFQATT and SNEGSKA (reference sequence). J gave up 5 bases and V 2 bases, and 8 bases lay outside the gene matches. CDR3 nucleotide sequence: TGCAGTGCTAGACCCCGGGGACTAGCGGCGAACGAGCAGTACTTC. Its translation is CSARPRGLAANEQYF.

Worth noting for this clonotype: An end of the junction does not agree with germline; a read error may underlie this. The chain has TRBV20-1 and TRBJ2-1, with 8 bases lining up with TRBD2. This CDR3 has 12 amino acids. CDR1 is DFQATT and CDR2 is SNEGSKA in the germline V gene (reference sequence). CDR3 sequence reads: CSAIAGYNGQFF. The CDR3 DNA reads TGCAGTGCCATAGCGGGGTACAATGGGCAGTTCTTC.

This clonotype appeared many times. V and J are TRBV7-2 and TRBJ2-6; 8 positions agree with TRBD1. CDR1 and CDR2 (germline): SGHTA, FQGNSA. The V and J ends lost 5 bases and 0 bases, in that order; junction bases with no gene match: 12. The CDR3 is made up of 19 amino acids. DNA for the CDR3: TGTGCCAGCAGCCCCGGGACAGGCCCCGCTTTCTCTGGGGCCAACGTCCTGACTTTC. As protein: CASSPGTGPAFSGANVLTF.

This clonotype has more than one count but fewer than ten. The CDR3 is CASSPWGRTEAFF. For the CDR3, the DNA is TGCGCCAGCAGCCCGTGGGGGCGCACTGAAGCTTTCTTT. This rearrangement joins TRBV4-1 to TRBJ1-1; TRBD1 is a possible D gene (6 bases). Trimming took 4 bases from V and 4 from J, leaving 10 bases between them. In germline, CDR1 is MGHRA, CDR2 YSYEKL. CDR3 size: 13 residues.

This clonotype was seen more than once but under ten times. V and J are TRBV20-1 and TRBJ1-5; D is undetermined. The germline gives CDR1 DFQATT, CDR2 SNEGSKA (reference sequence). The CDR3 has 13 amino acids. The ends were cut back, 6 bases at V and 0 bases at J, with 9 bases in the middle. The CDR3 nucleotides read TGCAGTGCGTTGCGGTTTAGCAATCAGCCCCAGCATTTT. Protein sequence: CSALRFSNQPQHF.

Only a few counts were recorded for this clonotype. The chain has TRBV9 and TRBJ1-2, with D tentatively TRBD1 (6 bases). V dropped 0 bases and J dropped 8 bases, with 14 bases sitting between them. The CDR3 consists of 14 residues. Germline loops: CDR1 SGDLS, CDR2 YYNGEE. In nucleotides, the CDR3 is TGTGCCAGCAGCGTAGATCAGGGGATGGGCGGCTACACCTTC. It specifies CASSVDQGMGGYTF.

This clonotype was recorded a few times. V and J are TRBV6-1 and TRBJ1-4; D unresolved. This CDR3 has 13 residues. Germline V CDR1 and CDR2: MNHNS, SASEGT. V lost 5 bases and J lost 10, with 14 bases in between. CDR3 nucleotides: TGTGCCAGCAGTCAAGGACCGGGAGGAAAACTGTTTTTT. Encoded protein: CASSQGPGGKLFF.